These 17 T cell receptor beta chains share one sample of origin, sequenced in a study of T cell changes during pregnancy in multiple sclerosis. Clones were read by immunoSEQ multiplex PCR, and TCRdb kept only the in-frame ones, dropping some. The data show tens of thousands of clones, 85% to 95% seen once. The sample was CD8+ T cells from peripheral blood mononuclear cells, taken in the third trimester of pregnancy. The receptors stem from a female donor with multiple sclerosis, enrolled in a pregnancy study.

J is TRBJ2-2 and V is TRBV4-3, with 12 bases matching TRBD2. V dropped 0 bases and J dropped 5; count of bases not matched to a gene: 1. Looked up from germline, CDR1 is LGHNA and CDR2 is YSLEER. CDR3 size: 16 residues. The DNA of the CDR3 is TGCGCCAGCAGCCAAGACCTAGCGGGGGGGACCGGGGAGCTGTTTTTT. Protein: CASSQDLAGGTGELFF.

CDR3 region: CASSLALGGEEVEAFF. CDR3 in DNA: TGTGCCAGCAGCTTAGCGCTTGGGGGGGAGGAGGTTGAAGCTTTCTTT. The chain combines TRBV11-2 with TRBJ1-1; the D gene is possibly TRBD1 (5 bases). CDR1 and CDR2 from the germline V gene are SGHAT and FQNNGV. V lost 1 base, J lost 7 bases, and 19 bases lay in between. This CDR3 contains 16 residues.

As to this clone: No DNA is shown, since the ends of the CDR3 on it are uncertain; the CDR3 is the one TCRdb lists. The J gene is TRBJ2-6, the V gene TRBV27; the table's D call, TRBD2, has no DNA check behind it. CDR1 is MNHEY, CDR2 SMNVEV, per germline (reference sequence). Counting both end residues, the CDR3 totals 21 amino acids. The CDR3 loop reads CASSTSSHQAGGPSGANVLTF.

This clone showed up just once. The V call is TRBV4-1, the J call TRBJ1-1; 7 bases map to TRBD1. Trimming took 5 bases from V and 0 from J; bases not matched to a gene: 6. Germline V gene data show CDR1 as MGHRA and CDR2 as YSYEKL. The CDR3 is 15 residues long. Written as DNA, the CDR3 is TGCGCCAGCAGCTCTCGGACAGGTTTGAACACTGAAGCTTTCTTT. Its translation: CASSSRTGLNTEAFF.

This chain links TRBV27 with TRBJ2-3, with 9 bases identical to TRBD2. J lost 3 bases, V lost 3 bases, and 4 bases had no gene match. The CDR3 runs to 15 residues. From germline, CDR1 is MNHEY and CDR2 SMNVEV (reference sequence). The CDR3 here is CASSFSLAGTDTQYF. The CDR3 DNA is TGTGCCAGCAGTTTTAGCCTAGCGGGAACAGATACGCAGTATTTT.

The gene calls are TRBV7-8 and TRBJ2-2, with TRBD2 matching 15 bases. The trim removed 2 bases at V and 4 bases at J, leaving 8 bases unmatched. There are 19 residues in the CDR3. Germline CDR1 SGHVS, CDR2 FQNEAQ. CDR3 DNA sequence: TGTGCCAGCAGCTTAAGGACTAGCGGGAGGGCCCTAGGCACCGGGGAGCTGTTTTTT. Protein sequence: CASSLRTSGRALGTGELFF.

V and J are TRBV7-9 and TRBJ1-1, with 8 nucleotides matching TRBD1. Germline V CDR1 and CDR2: SEHNR, FQNEAQ (reference sequence). The CDR3 length is 13 residues. J lost 3 bases, V lost 5 bases, and 2 bases had no gene match. The CDR3 protein is CASSPTGDTEAFF. The DNA for the CDR3 is TGTGCCAGCAGCCCGACAGGGGACACTGAAGCTTTCTTT.

The chain couples TRBV9 to TRBJ1-1; TRBD1 agrees at 9 bases. The V gene end was trimmed by 3 bases and the J gene end by 0 bases; junction bases not matched to a gene: 3. The CDR3 is 15 amino acids. Per germline, CDR1 SGDLS and CDR2 YYNGEE. The CDR3 sequence: CASSGGQGLNTEAFF. The CDR3 DNA reads TGTGCCAGCAGCGGGGGACAGGGCTTGAACACTGAAGCTTTCTTT.

This chain uses TRBV4-3 with TRBJ2-2; D is ambiguous. The germline gives CDR1 LGHNA, CDR2 YSLEER. The V end lost 0 bases, the J end lost 5 bases, and 10 bases lay between the germline ends. CDR3 length: 15 residues. The CDR3 bases are TGCGCCAGCAGCCAAGAAGTTGAGTATACCGGGGAGCTGTTTTTT. Its protein product is CASSQEVEYTGELFF.

CDR3 DNA: TGTGCCAGCAGTGGGCTAGCGGGAGCCCCCGGGCACAATGAGCAGTTCTTC. Translated: CASSGLAGAPGHNEQFF. V gene TRBV27 combines with J gene TRBJ2-1, with 10 nucleotides matching TRBD2. Germline CDR1 is MNHEY and CDR2 is SMNVEV (reference sequence). V was clipped by 5 bases and J by 5 bases; unmatched bases: 12. The CDR3 has 17 residues.

This CDR3 is CASSVSRTSGGAETQYF. CDR3 in DNA: TGTGCCAGCAGCGTCTCAAGGACTAGCGGGGGGGCGGAGACCCAGTACTTC. The gene calls are TRBV7-6 and TRBJ2-5, with 15 positions matching TRBD2. This CDR3 comprises 17 residues. The V and J ends lost 5 bases and 5 bases, in that order; junction bases with no gene match: 9. Germline V gene lookup returns CDR1 SGHVS and CDR2 FNYEAQ.

The sample holds one count of this clone. This chain joins TRBV9 and TRBJ1-4, with a possible D match to TRBD1 (5 bases). CDR3 length: 16 residues. V gave up 7 bases and J gave up 0 bases, with 16 bases separating them. Germline values: CDR1 SGDLS, CDR2 YYNGEE. CDR3 loop: CASFSDTPPTNEKLFF. The CDR3 DNA sequence: TGTGCCAGCTTCTCGGACACCCCCCCAACTAATGAAAAACTGTTTTTT.

This rearrangement joins TRBV7-9 to TRBJ2-6; TRBD1 matches 7 bases. This CDR3 has 19 amino acids. V shed 1 base and J 3 bases; nucleotides not matched to a gene: 12. Germline assignment: CDR1 SEHNR and CDR2 FQNEAQ (reference sequence). The CDR3 region is CASSLGLGQPPNGANVLTF. Here the CDR3 DNA reads TGTGCCAGCAGCTTAGGGCTGGGACAGCCCCCCAATGGGGCCAACGTCCTGACTTTC.

V and J are TRBV4-1 and TRBJ1-1, with 8 bases identical to TRBD1. The CDR3 consists of 15 residues. Germline V CDR1 and CDR2: MGHRA, YSYEKL. Trimming cost V 1 base and J 7 bases; bases outside gene matches: 8. The CDR3 loop is CASSQVPTGDIEAFF. For the CDR3, the DNA is TGCGCCAGCAGCCAAGTTCCGACAGGGGATATTGAAGCTTTCTTT.

The CDR3: CASSPGPEAFF. The CDR3 region has the DNA TGTGCCAGCAGTCCAGGTCCGGAAGCTTTCTTT. The chain employs TRBV6-6 and TRBJ1-1, with D unclear. CDR1 MNHNY and CDR2 SVGAGI come from the germline V gene (reference sequence). V lost 5 bases, J lost 8 bases, and 9 bases lay in between. The CDR3 extends over 11 amino acids.

The chain combines TRBV27 with TRBJ2-7; TRBD2 agrees at 12 bases. The CDR3 totals 15 residues. Looked up from germline, CDR1 is MNHEY and CDR2 is SMNVEV (reference sequence). J was trimmed by 5 bases and V by 6 bases; bases with no gene match: 8. CDR3 protein: CASSPLAGGGNEQYF. For the CDR3, the DNA is TGTGCCAGCAGCCCTCTAGCGGGAGGGGGAAACGAGCAGTACTTC.

This sequence joins TRBV6-6 and TRBJ1-4, with no clear D. Germline V CDR1 and CDR2: MNHNY, SVGAGI (reference sequence). CDR3 length equals 14 residues. V gave up 6 bases and J gave up 7 bases, with 15 bases separating them. CDR3 sequence: CASRTGPPGEKLFF. The CDR3 DNA reads as TGTGCCAGCAGAACTGGCCCACCGGGTGAAAAACTGTTTTTT.